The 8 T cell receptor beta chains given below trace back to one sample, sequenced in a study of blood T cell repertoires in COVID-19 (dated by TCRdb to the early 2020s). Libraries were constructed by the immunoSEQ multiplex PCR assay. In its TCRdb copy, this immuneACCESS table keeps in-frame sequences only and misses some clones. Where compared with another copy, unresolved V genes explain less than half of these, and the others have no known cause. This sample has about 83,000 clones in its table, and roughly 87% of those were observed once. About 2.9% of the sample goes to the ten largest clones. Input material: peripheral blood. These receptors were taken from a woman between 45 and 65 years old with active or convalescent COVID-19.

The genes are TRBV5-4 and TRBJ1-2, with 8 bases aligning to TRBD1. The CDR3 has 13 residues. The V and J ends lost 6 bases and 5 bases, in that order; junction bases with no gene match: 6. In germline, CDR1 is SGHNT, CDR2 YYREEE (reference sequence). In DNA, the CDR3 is TGTGCCAGCATCGGACAGGGAAGTTATGGCTACACCTTC. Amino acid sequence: CASIGQGSYGYTF.

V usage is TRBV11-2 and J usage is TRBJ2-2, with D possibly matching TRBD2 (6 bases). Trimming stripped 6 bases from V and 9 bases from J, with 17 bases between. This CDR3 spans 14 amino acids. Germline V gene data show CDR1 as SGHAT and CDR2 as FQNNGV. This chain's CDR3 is CASRPGGRSWELFF. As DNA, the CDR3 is TGTGCCAGCAGACCCGGAGGGAGATCCTGGGAGCTGTTTTTT.

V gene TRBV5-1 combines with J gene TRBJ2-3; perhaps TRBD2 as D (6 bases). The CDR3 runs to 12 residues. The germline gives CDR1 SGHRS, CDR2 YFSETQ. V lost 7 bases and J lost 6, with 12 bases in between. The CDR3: CASGNGGDTQYF. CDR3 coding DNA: TGCGCCAGCGGGAATGGGGGGGATACGCAGTATTTT.

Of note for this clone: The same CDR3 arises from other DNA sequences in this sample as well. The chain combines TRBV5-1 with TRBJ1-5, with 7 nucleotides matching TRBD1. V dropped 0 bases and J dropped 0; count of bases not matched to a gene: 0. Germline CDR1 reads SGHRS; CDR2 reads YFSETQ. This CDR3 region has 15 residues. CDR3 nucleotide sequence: TGCGCCAGCAGCTTGGGGACAGGTAGCAATCAGCCCCAGCATTTT. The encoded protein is CASSLGTGSNQPQHF. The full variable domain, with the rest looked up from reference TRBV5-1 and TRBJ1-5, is KAGVTQTPRYLIKTRGQQVTLSCSPISGHRSVSWYQQTPGQGLQFLFEYFSETQRNKGNFPGRFSGRQFSNSRSEMNVSTLELGDSALYLCASSLGTGSNQPQHFGDGTRLSIL.

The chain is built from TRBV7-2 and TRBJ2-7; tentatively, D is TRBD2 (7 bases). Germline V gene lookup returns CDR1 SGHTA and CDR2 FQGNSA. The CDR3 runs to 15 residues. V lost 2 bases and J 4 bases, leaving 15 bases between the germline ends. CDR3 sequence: CASSLSPGGLYEQYF. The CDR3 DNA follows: TGTGCCAGCAGCTTATCGCCGGGGGGCCTATACGAGCAGTACTTC.

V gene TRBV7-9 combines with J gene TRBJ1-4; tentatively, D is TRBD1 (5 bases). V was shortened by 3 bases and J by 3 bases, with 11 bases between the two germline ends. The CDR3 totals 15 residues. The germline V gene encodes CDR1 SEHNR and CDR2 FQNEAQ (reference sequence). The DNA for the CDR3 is TGTGCCAGCAGCTTTAGTACGGGGGCTAATGAAAAACTGTTTTTT. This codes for CASSFSTGANEKLFF.

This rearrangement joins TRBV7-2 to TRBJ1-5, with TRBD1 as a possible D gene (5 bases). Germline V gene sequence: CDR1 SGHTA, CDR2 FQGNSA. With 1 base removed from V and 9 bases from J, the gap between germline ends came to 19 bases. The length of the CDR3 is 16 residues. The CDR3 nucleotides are TGTGCCAGCAGCTTAGGTCACGGGGGTATGCTTTTGCCCCAGCATTTT. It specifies CASSLGHGGMLLPQHF.

The DNA for the CDR3 is TGTGCCAGCAGTCCTCAGAGGCAGGGAGGGAGAACTGAAGCTTTCTTT. It is translated as CASSPQRQGGRTEAFF. This sequence joins TRBV7-2 and TRBJ1-1; D possibly corresponds to TRBD1 (5 bases). V was cut by 6 bases and J by 5 bases, with 22 bases left in between. Germline CDR1 SGHTA, CDR2 FQGNSA. The CDR3 loop spans 16 amino acids. The entire variable domain, with the rest obtained from reference TRBV7-2 and TRBJ1-1, is as follows: GAGVSQSPSNKVTEKGKDVELRCDPISGHTALYWYRQSLGQGLEFLIYFQGNSAPDKSGLPSDRFSAERTGGSVSTLTIQRTQQEDSAVYLCASSPQRQGGRTEAFFGQGTRLTVV.